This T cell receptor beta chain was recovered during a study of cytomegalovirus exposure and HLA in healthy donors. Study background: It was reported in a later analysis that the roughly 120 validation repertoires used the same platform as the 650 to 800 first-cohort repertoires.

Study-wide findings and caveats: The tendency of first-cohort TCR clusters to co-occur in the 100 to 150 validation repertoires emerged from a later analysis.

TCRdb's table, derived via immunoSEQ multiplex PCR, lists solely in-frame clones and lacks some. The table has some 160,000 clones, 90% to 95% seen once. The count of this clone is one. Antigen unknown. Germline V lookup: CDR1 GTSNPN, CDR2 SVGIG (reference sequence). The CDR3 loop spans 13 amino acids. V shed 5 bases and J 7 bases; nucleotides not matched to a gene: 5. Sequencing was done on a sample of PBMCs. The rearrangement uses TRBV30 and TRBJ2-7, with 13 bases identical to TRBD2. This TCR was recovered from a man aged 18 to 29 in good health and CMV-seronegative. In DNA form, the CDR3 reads TGTGCCTGGGACGGGACTAGCGGGGTTGAGCAGTACTTC. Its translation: CAWDGTSGVEQYF. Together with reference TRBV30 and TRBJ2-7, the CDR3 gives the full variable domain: SQTIHQWPATLVQPVGSPLSLECTVEGTSNPNLYWYRQAAGRGLQLLFYSVGIGQISSEVPQNLSASRPQDRQFILSSKKLLLSDSGFYLCAWDGTSGVEQYFGPGTRLTVT.